These 28 T cell receptor beta chains came from one sample sequenced in a study of PD-L1 blockade in urothelial cancer. Clones were sequenced by immunoSEQ multiplex PCR, and TCRdb holds only the in-frame ones, with some missing. The sample carries tens of thousands of clones, about nine tenths recorded once. The specimen comprised PBMCs, sampled around atezolizumab (anti-PD-L1) treatment. These receptors were taken from a man between 65 and 80 years old with urothelial cancer.

V usage is TRBV28 and J usage is TRBJ2-1, with 9 positions matching TRBD1. The J segment lost 10 bases and the V segment lost 6 bases, leaving 13 bases of the junction unmatched. Germline CDR1 and CDR2: MDHEN and SYDVKM. The CDR3 is made up of 15 amino acids. The CDR3 coding sequence is TGTGCCAGCAGCCCCGGGACAGGGCCCCATATGGAGCAGTTCTTC. Its translation is CASSPGTGPHMEQFF.

The chain carries TRBV29-1 and TRBJ2-5; 7 positions match TRBD2. Germline V gene data show CDR1 as SQVTM and CDR2 as ANQGSEA. After removal of 7 bases from V and 1 base from J, the junction contained 12 bases not matched to a gene. This CDR3 contains 15 residues. The CDR3 protein is CSAWGRVRAQETQYF. CDR3 in DNA: TGCAGCGCCTGGGGGAGGGTTAGAGCCCAAGAGACCCAGTACTTC.

The V gene is TRBV7-8, the J gene TRBJ1-1; D is perhaps TRBD1 (6 bases). This CDR3 has 17 residues. The germline V and J ends were trimmed by 1 base and 2 bases, with 17 bases remaining between them. CDR1 SGHVS and CDR2 FQNEAQ come from the germline V gene. The CDR3 bases are TGTGCCAGCAGCTTAGAAAGGGCAGGGGACCCTAACACTGAAGCTTTCTTT. This sequence encodes CASSLERAGDPNTEAFF.

The chain has TRBV30 and TRBJ1-2; 9 bases fit TRBD1. V lost 0 bases and J lost 7; bases outside the gene matches: 3. The CDR3 spans 13 residues. Looked up from germline, CDR1 is GTSNPN and CDR2 is SVGIG (reference sequence). Here the CDR3 DNA reads TGTGCCTGGAGTGTACAGGGGGCTGGTGGCTACACCTTC. Translating gives CAWSVQGAGGYTF.

The rearrangement uses TRBV5-1 and TRBJ2-5; TRBD1 matches 8 bases. The V gene end was trimmed by 4 bases and the J gene end by 2 bases; junction bases not matched to a gene: 10. Germline-derived CDR1 and CDR2 are SGHRS and YFSETQ. The CDR3 loop spans 16 amino acids. The CDR3 DNA reads TGCGCCAGCAGCCAAACAGGGGGTGAGAGGCAAGAGACCCAGTACTTC. Translating it yields CASSQTGGERQETQYF.

The table lists this clone with a few counts. This chain links TRBV7-2 with TRBJ1-5; 9 bases are shared with TRBD1. V shed 5 bases, J shed 5 bases, and the junction held 7 bases outside the gene matches. This CDR3 comprises 15 residues. Germline CDR1 and CDR2: SGHTA and FQGNSA. The CDR3 reads CASSLGTGRDQPQHF. In nucleotides, the CDR3 is TGTGCCAGCAGCCTCGGGACAGGGAGGGATCAGCCCCAGCATTTT. Drawing the rest from reference TRBV7-2 and TRBJ1-5, the complete variable domain is GAGVSQSPSNKVTEKGKDVELRCDPISGHTALYWYRQSLGQGLEFLIYFQGNSAPDKSGLPSDRFSAERTGGSVSTLTIQRTQQEDSAVYLCASSLGTGRDQPQHFGDGTRLSIL.

The chain has TRBV4-1 and TRBJ2-5; 7 bases match TRBD2. This CDR3 region has 15 residues. V gave up 4 bases and J gave up 2 bases; unmatched junction bases: 7. CDR1 and CDR2 (germline): MGHRA, YSYEKL. The CDR3 here is CASSPGSGAQETQYF. The CDR3 DNA is TGCGCCAGCAGCCCGGGGAGCGGGGCTCAAGAGACCCAGTACTTC.

The CDR3 reads CASGGPGTDTQYF. CDR3 nucleotides: TGCGCCAGTGGAGGGCCGGGCACAGATACGCAGTATTTT. V is TRBV5-1 and J is TRBJ2-3; D is perhaps TRBD2 (6 bases). The CDR3 contains 13 residues. Trimming removed 8 bases from V and 1 base from J, with 11 bases in between. The germline CDR1 and CDR2 sequences are SGHRS and YFSETQ.

This rearrangement joins TRBV5-1 to TRBJ1-3; possibly TRBD1 for D (5 bases). The CDR3 loop spans 16 amino acids. The germline V gene encodes CDR1 SGHRS and CDR2 YFSETQ. With 0 bases removed from V and 3 bases from J, the gap between germline ends came to 13 bases. The CDR3 loop is CASSLGDSPIGNTIYF. The CDR3 region has the DNA TGCGCCAGCAGCTTGGGAGACAGTCCTATTGGAAACACCATATATTTT.

The gene calls are TRBV29-1 and TRBJ2-5; the D is unclear. The CDR3 contains 13 residues. V lost 3 bases and J lost 1, with 9 bases in between. Germline CDR1 and CDR2: SQVTM and ANQGSEA. In DNA form, the CDR3 reads TGCAGCGTTGAGCAGAACCTCCAAGAGACCCAGTACTTC. Its protein is CSVEQNLQETQYF.

This chain links TRBV6-1 with TRBJ1-2, with no clear D. V lost 3 bases, J lost 8 bases, and 13 bases lay in between. Germline loops: CDR1 MNHNS, CDR2 SASEGT. The CDR3 length is 13 residues. Here the CDR3 reads CASSERRGGGYTF. Here the CDR3 DNA reads TGTGCCAGCAGTGAGCGCCGGGGAGGCGGCTACACCTTC.

The chain uses TRBV27 and TRBJ2-3, with TRBD2 matching over 8 bases. The ends lost 7 bases at V and 8 bases at J; junction bases unmatched: 14. CDR3 length: 15 amino acids. Germline V CDR1 and CDR2: MNHEY, SMNVEV (reference sequence). For the CDR3, the DNA is TGTGCCAGCATCAGAACGGGGGGGTCCTTAGGTACGCAGTATTTT. Its protein product is CASIRTGGSLGTQYF.

This chain connects TRBV19 to TRBJ2-1; 11 positions match TRBD1. Trimming removed 2 bases from V and 9 bases from J; junction bases left unmatched: 9. Germline assignment: CDR1 LNHDA and CDR2 SQIVND (reference sequence). The CDR3 runs 16 residues. DNA of the CDR3: TGTGCCAGTAGTATAACCGGACAGGGGGCCATAGTTGAGCAGTTCTTC. This sequence encodes CASSITGQGAIVEQFF. The full variable domain, in which reference TRBV19 and TRBJ2-1 provide the parts outside the CDR3, is DGGITQSPKYLFRKEGQNVTLSCEQNLNHDAMYWYRQDPGQGLRLIYYSQIVNDFQKGDIAEGYSVSREKKESFPLTVTSAQKNPTAFYLCASSITGQGAIVEQFFGPGTRLTVL.

The rearrangement links TRBV10-3 to TRBJ2-5; possible D gene TRBD1, 6 bases. V lost 8 bases, J lost 5 bases, and 24 bases lay in between. Germline CDR1 ENHRY, CDR2 SYGVKD. CDR3 size: 16 residues. DNA for the CDR3: TGTGCCATCGGGGGCGGGTCGCCTTCCAGTCAGGAGACCCAGTACTTC. It translates to CAIGGGSPSSQETQYF.

This clone appeared a few times. The chain has TRBV2 and TRBJ1-1; D is perhaps TRBD1 (5 bases). This CDR3 region has 15 residues. Trimming pared 0 bases from V and 1 base from J, leaving 9 bases between. Germline CDR1 is SNHLY and CDR2 is FYNNEI. The CDR3 DNA is TGTGCCAGCAGTGAAGCGGGGCAGACGAACACTGAAGCTTTCTTT. It translates to CASSEAGQTNTEAFF.

The genes are TRBV19 and TRBJ2-7; D is undetermined. This CDR3 is 14 amino acids long. Germline CDR1 LNHDA, CDR2 SQIVND (reference sequence). Trimming pared 5 bases from V and 0 bases from J, leaving 11 bases between. The DNA for the CDR3 is TGTGCCAGTAGTCCCAGCAGGCGCTCCTACGAGCAGTACTTC. Protein: CASSPSRRSYEQYF.

V gene TRBV19 combines with J gene TRBJ2-1; D is possibly TRBD2 (5 bases). V lost 6 bases and J lost 5, with 17 bases in between. This CDR3 is built from 15 residues. CDR1 is LNHDA and CDR2 is SQIVND in the germline V gene (reference sequence). CDR3 residues: CASRPGLPSDNEQFF. The CDR3 DNA is TGTGCCAGTAGACCAGGACTCCCATCCGACAATGAGCAGTTCTTC.

This chain uses TRBV6-1 with TRBJ2-6; D is ambiguous. With 1 base removed from V and 0 bases from J, the gap between germline ends came to 4 bases. Germline-derived CDR1 and CDR2 are MNHNS and SASEGT. This CDR3 is 15 amino acids long. CDR3 region: CASSEVRSGANVLTF. The CDR3 coding sequence is TGTGCCAGCAGTGAAGTTCGCTCTGGGGCCAACGTCCTGACTTTC.

This clone was seen a single time. The CDR3 here is CASSLYRLAGGNEQFF. CDR3 nucleotide sequence: TGTGCCAGCAGTTTATATCGACTAGCGGGAGGGAATGAGCAGTTCTTC. This chain joins TRBV28 and TRBJ2-1, with 14 positions matching TRBD2. The J segment lost 7 bases and the V segment lost 1 base, leaving 3 bases of the junction unmatched. The CDR3 runs to 16 residues. Per germline, CDR1 MDHEN and CDR2 SYDVKM.

The V and J genes are TRBV5-1 and TRBJ1-2; 7 bases match TRBD1. The V gene end was trimmed by 3 bases and the J gene end by 6 bases; junction bases not matched to a gene: 14. This CDR3 is 16 amino acids long. From germline, CDR1 is SGHRS and CDR2 YFSETQ. The CDR3 coding sequence is TGCGCCAGCAGCTCGCACTTGAAGGGGGCGCGCCATGGCTACACCTTC. It codes for CASSSHLKGARHGYTF. Filled out from reference TRBV5-1 and TRBJ1-2, the complete variable domain reads KAGVTQTPRYLIKTRGQQVTLSCSPISGHRSVSWYQQTPGQGLQFLFEYFSETQRNKGNFPGRFSGRQFSNSRSEMNVSTLELGDSALYLCASSSHLKGARHGYTFGSGTRLTVV.

This chain connects TRBV28 to TRBJ2-1; 7 bases match TRBD1. Germline assignment: CDR1 MDHEN and CDR2 SYDVKM. The CDR3 length is 15 residues. J lost 1 base, V lost 6 bases, and 6 bases had no gene match. The CDR3 DNA reads as TGTGCCAGCAGATGGGGCAGGGGGTCCTACAATGAGCAGTTCTTC. Translated: CASRWGRGSYNEQFF.

This clone was recorded only once. The CDR3 DNA is TGTGCCTGGAGTTCACCCCGTGGGGTAGCGGGGAGGAATTTTGAGACCCAGTACTTC. Its protein product is CAWSSPRGVAGRNFETQYF. The V and J genes are TRBV30 and TRBJ2-5, with 8 nucleotides matching TRBD2. Trimming took 2 bases from V and 5 from J; bases not matched to a gene: 22. CDR1 is GTSNPN and CDR2 is SVGIG in the germline V gene (reference sequence). CDR3 length: 19 residues.

This chain connects TRBV10-3 to TRBJ2-3; 7 bases line up with TRBD1. CDR1 and CDR2 from the germline V gene are ENHRY and SYGVKD. V gave up 4 bases and J gave up 2 bases; unmatched junction bases: 3. The CDR3 extends over 14 amino acids. Here the CDR3 DNA reads TGTGCCATCAGTGCAGGGGGTGACACAGATACGCAGTATTTT. Its protein is CAISAGGDTDTQYF.

V usage is TRBV6-5 and J usage is TRBJ1-4; D ambiguous. Germline assignment: CDR1 MNHEY and CDR2 SVGAGI. This CDR3 region has 14 residues. The V end lost 5 bases, the J end lost 2 bases, and 9 bases lay between the germline ends. The CDR3 DNA reads TGTGCCAGCAGTCGAGGTTGGACTAATGAAAAACTGTTTTTT. It translates to CASSRGWTNEKLFF.

The chain joins TRBV30 to TRBJ1-1; the D is unclear. V lost 3 bases and J 0 bases, leaving 11 bases between the germline ends. The length of the CDR3 is 14 residues. The germline V gene encodes CDR1 GTSNPN and CDR2 SVGIG (reference sequence). The CDR3 DNA reads as TGTGCCTGGAGCCCGGACGGGGTGAACACTGAAGCTTTCTTT. The encoded protein is CAWSPDGVNTEAFF.

The chain carries TRBV11-2 and TRBJ2-1; the D gene is possibly TRBD2 (6 bases). This CDR3 region has 13 residues. Germline V gene data show CDR1 as SGHAT and CDR2 as FQNNGV. V dropped 4 bases and J dropped 8 bases, with 12 bases sitting between them. The CDR3 DNA follows: TGTGCCAGCAGCTCCAACCCGGGAGATGAGCAGTTCTTC. Translation gives CASSSNPGDEQFF.

This chain connects TRBV5-1 to TRBJ2-2, with TRBD1 matching 9 bases. This CDR3 spans 14 amino acids. V dropped 4 bases and J dropped 6; count of bases not matched to a gene: 4. Germline lookup yields CDR1 SGHRS and CDR2 YFSETQ. CDR3 in amino acids: CASSADRGAGELFF. CDR3 nucleotide sequence: TGCGCCAGCAGCGCCGACAGGGGGGCCGGGGAGCTGTTTTTT.

CDR3 loop: CASSSRGSTQYF. The DNA of the CDR3 is TGTGCCAGCAGCTCCAGGGGGAGTACGCAGTATTTT. The J gene is TRBJ2-3, the V gene TRBV13; 7 nucleotides match TRBD1. V shed 4 bases and J 8 bases; nucleotides not matched to a gene: 3. The CDR3 is made up of 12 amino acids. Germline values: CDR1 PRHDT, CDR2 FYEKMQ (reference sequence).